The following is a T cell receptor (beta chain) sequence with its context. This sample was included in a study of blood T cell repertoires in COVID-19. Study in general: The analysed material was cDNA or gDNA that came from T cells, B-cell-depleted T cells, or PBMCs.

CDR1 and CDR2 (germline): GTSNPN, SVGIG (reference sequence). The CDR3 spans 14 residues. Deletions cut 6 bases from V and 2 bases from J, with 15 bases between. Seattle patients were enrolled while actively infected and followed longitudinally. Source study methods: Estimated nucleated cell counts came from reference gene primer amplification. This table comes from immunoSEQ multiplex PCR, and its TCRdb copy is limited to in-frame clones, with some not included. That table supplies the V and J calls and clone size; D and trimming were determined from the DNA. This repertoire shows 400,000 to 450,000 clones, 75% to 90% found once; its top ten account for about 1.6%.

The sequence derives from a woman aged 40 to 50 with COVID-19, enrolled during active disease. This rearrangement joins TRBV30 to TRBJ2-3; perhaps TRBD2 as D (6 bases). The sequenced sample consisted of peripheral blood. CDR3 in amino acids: CACGGRGATDTQYF. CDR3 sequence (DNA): TGTGCCTGCGGGGGACGAGGAGCCACAGATACGCAGTATTTT.